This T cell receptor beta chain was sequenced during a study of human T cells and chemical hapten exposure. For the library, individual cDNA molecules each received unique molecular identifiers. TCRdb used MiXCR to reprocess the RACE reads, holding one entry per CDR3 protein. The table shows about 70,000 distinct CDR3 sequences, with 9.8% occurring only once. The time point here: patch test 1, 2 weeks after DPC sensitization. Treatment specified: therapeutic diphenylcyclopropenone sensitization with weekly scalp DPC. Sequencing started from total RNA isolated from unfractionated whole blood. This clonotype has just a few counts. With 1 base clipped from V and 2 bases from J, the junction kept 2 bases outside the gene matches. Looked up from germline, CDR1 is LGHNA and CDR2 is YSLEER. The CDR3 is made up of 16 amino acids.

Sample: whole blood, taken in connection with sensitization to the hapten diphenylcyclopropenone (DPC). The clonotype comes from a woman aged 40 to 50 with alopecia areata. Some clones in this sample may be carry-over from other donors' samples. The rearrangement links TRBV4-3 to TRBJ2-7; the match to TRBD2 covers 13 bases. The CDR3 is CASSQATSGGTYEQYF. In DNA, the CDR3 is TGCGCCAGCAGCCAAGCGACTAGCGGGGGGACCTACGAGCAGTACTTC.